These 28 T cell receptor beta chains were all obtained from the same sample, sequenced in a study of regulatory T cells in long-lasting Graves disease. Time point here: persistent/refractory GD, antithyroid drugs over 5 years with positive TRAb. RNA from PBMCs was the source of the TCR library. Construction of TCR beta libraries relied on iRepertoire HTBI primers and on Arm-PCR targeting CDR3 regions. From the multiplex PCR reads, TCRdb called clonotypes with MiXCR, one entry per CDR3 protein. The data show hundreds of thousands of distinct CDR3 sequences, with more than 20% seen just once and roughly 8% held by the top ten. The specimen comprised peripheral blood mononuclear cells (PBMCs), sampled when the disease was refractory, from a patient treated with antithyroid drugs. These receptor sequences come from a female donor with Graves disease.

This clonotype occurred many times. The chain couples TRBV12-3 or TRBV12-4 to TRBJ2-7; perhaps TRBD2 as D (5 bases). The CDR3 loop spans 13 amino acids. V shed 0 bases and J shed 6 bases, with 9 bases lying between them. CDR3 bases: TGTGCCAGCAGTTTAGCGCGGGCAGTCGAGCAGTACTTC. Its protein is CASSLARAVEQYF.

V usage is TRBV20-1 and J usage is TRBJ2-1; possibly TRBD1 for D (5 bases). Germline V lookup: CDR1 DFQATT, CDR2 SNEGSKA (reference sequence). This CDR3 is built from 14 residues. Trimming shortened V by 5 bases and J by 5 bases, and 16 bases separated the two germline ends. The CDR3 DNA is TGCAGTGCTTTTCCGGCGGCAGGGAACAATGAGCAGTTCTTC. Its translation: CSAFPAAGNNEQFF.

Many counts were recorded for this clonotype. V is TRBV5-1 and J is TRBJ2-7; TRBD2 matches 7 bases. In germline, CDR1 is SGHRS, CDR2 YFSETQ. The CDR3 loop spans 16 amino acids. V dropped 4 bases and J dropped 0; count of bases not matched to a gene: 10. CDR3 coding DNA: TGCGCCAGCAGCGGGGTAGACGGGAGGAGCTCCTACGAGCAGTACTTC. Residues: CASSGVDGRSSYEQYF.

This clonotype has a count of ten or more. This sequence joins TRBV3-1 and TRBJ2-7; 9 positions agree with TRBD1. The germline CDR1 and CDR2 sequences are LGHDT and YNNKEL (reference sequence). The CDR3 runs to 15 residues. J gave up 6 bases and V 0 bases, and 6 bases lay outside the gene matches. The CDR3 loop is CASSQEGQGWPEQYF. The CDR3 DNA follows: TGTGCCAGCAGCCAAGAAGGACAGGGGTGGCCCGAGCAGTACTTC.

This clonotype was counted ten times or more. The chain is built from TRBV7-2 and TRBJ2-7; no firm D call. This CDR3 is 13 amino acids long. In germline, CDR1 is SGHTA, CDR2 FQGNSA. Between the trimmed V and J ends, which lost 2 bases and 1 base, there was a span of 6 bases. The CDR3 reads CASSLTESYEQYF. The DNA of the CDR3 is TGTGCCAGCAGCTTAACGGAATCCTACGAGCAGTACTTC.

This clonotype was detected ten times or more. A junction boundary mismatches the germline segment, possibly from a read error. This chain links TRBV28 with TRBJ2-7; 7 positions agree with TRBD2. The CDR3 spans 13 residues. Germline values: CDR1 MDHEN, CDR2 SYDVKM. The CDR3 nucleotides are TGTGCAAGCAGTGCCGGGGGGATCAACGAGCAGTACTTC. Protein product: CASSAGGINEQYF.

This clonotype was picked up one time. The junction differs from germline at one of its ends, possibly a read error. The V and J genes are TRBV5-4 and TRBJ2-7, with 7 bases that match TRBD1. The CDR3 is 15 amino acids. In germline, CDR1 is SGHNT, CDR2 YYREEE (reference sequence). CDR3 residues: CAGSLWEQGIYEQYF. DNA of the CDR3: TGTGCCGGCAGCTTATGGGAACAGGGGATCTACGAGCAGTACTTC.

This clonotype turned up a few times. V usage is TRBV24-1 and J usage is TRBJ2-1; 8 bases line up with TRBD1. With V trimmed by 5 bases and J by 5 bases, 4 bases remained unmatched. The germline V gene encodes CDR1 KGHDR and CDR2 SFDVKD. The CDR3 length is 14 residues. Written as DNA, the CDR3 is TGTGCCACCAGTGCGACAGGGGAAAACAATGAGCAGTTCTTC. Protein product: CATSATGENNEQFF.

This clonotype was counted between two and nine times. The J gene is TRBJ2-3, the V gene TRBV13; 9 bases agree with TRBD1. Germline CDR1 PRHDT, CDR2 FYEKMQ (reference sequence). Unmatched junction bases numbered 11, after V lost 4 bases and J lost 3 bases. The CDR3 runs to 17 residues. The CDR3 bases are TGTGCCAGCAGCTCATACCTCGGGACAGGGCTTACAGATACGCAGTATTTT. It specifies CASSSYLGTGLTDTQYF.

This clonotype was recorded at least ten times. The chain joins TRBV28 to TRBJ2-7, with 12 bases identical to TRBD1. CDR1 and CDR2 (germline): MDHEN, SYDVKM. The ends lost 4 bases at V and 7 bases at J; junction bases unmatched: 8. The CDR3 extends over 15 amino acids. The CDR3 reads CASSSPGQGAGEQYF. The CDR3 region has the DNA TGTGCCAGCAGTTCCCCGGGACAGGGGGCTGGGGAGCAGTACTTC.

Ten or more counts support this clonotype. This rearrangement joins TRBV28 to TRBJ2-7; 9 positions agree with TRBD1. Per germline, CDR1 MDHEN and CDR2 SYDVKM. The CDR3 runs 16 residues. The ends lost 5 bases at V and 1 base at J; junction bases unmatched: 9. The CDR3 DNA sequence: TGTGCCAGCAGTCTAACCTCCGGGACAGGGTCCTACGAGCAGTACTTC. Its protein is CASSLTSGTGSYEQYF.

This chain uses TRBV11-2 with TRBJ2-1, with 7 bases matching TRBD2. Germline CDR1 and CDR2: SGHAT and FQNNGV. Trimming cost V 4 bases and J 9 bases; bases outside gene matches: 9. The CDR3 sequence is 14 residues long. The CDR3 sequence: CASSSKAGPGEQFF. The CDR3 nucleotides are TGTGCCAGCAGCTCGAAAGCGGGGCCAGGTGAGCAGTTCTTC.

This clonotype came up many times. This chain links TRBV20-1 with TRBJ2-2; D is uncertain. The CDR3 length is 10 residues. V was trimmed by 3 bases and J by 6 bases, leaving 2 bases between them. CDR1 and CDR2 from the germline V gene are DFQATT and SNEGSKA (reference sequence). In nucleotides, the CDR3 is TGCAGTGCTAGGGCCGGGGAGCTGTTTTTT. This translates into CSARAGELFF.

This clonotype was observed a few times. The rearrangement joins TRBV14 to TRBJ2-4; 8 bases match TRBD1. The CDR3 consists of 14 residues. Trimming removed 5 bases from V and 9 bases from J; junction bases left unmatched: 9. Germline assignment: CDR1 SGHDN and CDR2 FVKESK. The CDR3 nucleotides read TGTGCCAGCAGCTGGCGGACAGGGAAGAGCATTCAGTACTTC. Translating gives CASSWRTGKSIQYF.

J is TRBJ1-1 and V is TRBV27, with unresolved D. The CDR3 has 12 residues. CDR1 is MNHEY, CDR2 SMNVEV, per germline (reference sequence). V lost 7 bases and J 4 bases, leaving 10 bases between the germline ends. In DNA form, the CDR3 reads TGTGCCAGCAAGAGGAGTGGCACTGAAGCTTTCTTT. It specifies CASKRSGTEAFF.

To note about this clonotype: Given a much more abundant clone one base away, this may be a read error. The chain uses TRBV28 and TRBJ1-5; D remains unclear. The germline V gene has CDR1 MDHEN and CDR2 SYDVKM. The CDR3 totals 17 residues. Trimming left V 8 bases short and J 0 bases short, with 20 bases between. CDR3 residues: CASGRRPRVFSNQPQHF. The CDR3 region has the DNA TGTGCCAGCGGTCGACGGCCGCGGGTTTTTAGCAATCAGCCCCAGCATTTT.

This chain uses TRBV5-1 with TRBJ2-7, with TRBD2 as a possible D gene (5 bases). The CDR3 runs to 16 residues. Per germline, CDR1 SGHRS and CDR2 YFSETQ. Trimming pared 4 bases from V and 5 bases from J, leaving 22 bases between. The chain's CDR3 is CASSRSGVGVPNEQYF. The CDR3 nucleotides read TGCGCCAGCAGCCGGTCTGGGGTCGGGGTCCCCAACGAGCAGTACTTC.

This clonotype has at least ten counts. The CDR3 loop is CASTLVDRINEKLFF. In nucleotides, the CDR3 is TGTGCCAGCACTTTGGTGGACAGAATTAATGAAAAACTGTTTTTT. The chain carries TRBV2 and TRBJ1-4; perhaps TRBD1 as D (6 bases). This CDR3 has 15 residues. The V end was cut by 7 bases, the J end by 4 bases, with 16 bases between. Germline V gene sequence: CDR1 SNHLY, CDR2 FYNNEI.

V and J are TRBV7-6 and TRBJ2-2; D is uncertain. Germline V gene data show CDR1 as SGHVS and CDR2 as FNYEAQ. V lost 5 bases, J lost 5 bases, and 15 bases lay in between. The CDR3 has 15 amino acids. Written as DNA, the CDR3 is TGTGCCAGCAGCCAACACCACCAGGCAACCGGGGAGCTGTTTTTT. This sequence encodes CASSQHHQATGELFF.

Remarks on this clonotype: Given a much more abundant clone one base away, this may be a read error. This rearrangement joins TRBV5-4 to TRBJ2-7; 14 bases fit TRBD2. V trimming: 4 bases; J trimming: 3 bases; junction bases outside the gene matches: 3. Germline CDR1 is SGHNT and CDR2 is YYREEE (reference sequence). CDR3 length: 15 amino acids. The CDR3 sequence: CASSRGLAGDYEQYF. CDR3 coding DNA: TGTGCCAGCAGCCGGGGACTAGCGGGAGACTACGAGCAGTACTTC.

The J gene is TRBJ2-7, the V gene TRBV5-6; 7 bases align to TRBD1. Looked up from germline, CDR1 is SGHDT and CDR2 is YYEEEE. The CDR3 runs 14 residues. Losses at the gene ends were 4 bases for V and 3 bases for J; bases not matched to a gene: 7. Written as DNA, the CDR3 is TGTGCCAGCAGCCTAGGACAGGTCTTCTACGAGCAGTACTTC. Translation gives CASSLGQVFYEQYF.

The chain joins TRBV19 to TRBJ1-5, with no clear D. The CDR3 contains 18 residues. V shed 5 bases and J shed 3 bases, with 23 bases lying between them. The V gene's germline CDR1 is LNHDA and CDR2 SQIVND (reference sequence). The CDR3 DNA sequence: TGTGCCAGTAGTGCATCGGGATTCCAATATATGGACAATCAGCCCCAGCATTTT. It encodes CASSASGFQYMDNQPQHF. Full variable domain (rest looked up from reference TRBV19 and TRBJ1-5): DGGITQSPKYLFRKEGQNVTLSCEQNLNHDAMYWYRQDPGQGLRLIYYSQIVNDFQKGDIAEGYSVSREKKESFPLTVTSAQKNPTAFYLCASSASGFQYMDNQPQHFGDGTRLSIL.

The table lists this clonotype with a few counts. The chain employs TRBV19 and TRBJ1-1; no definite D call. The CDR3 extends over 15 amino acids. The V gene lost 8 bases and the J gene lost 1 base, with 17 bases spanning the gap. Germline V gene data show CDR1 as LNHDA and CDR2 as SQIVND (reference sequence). The CDR3 DNA reads as TGTGCCAGTTTCCAAGGACCGAAGACGAACACTGAAGCTTTCTTT. Protein product: CASFQGPKTNTEAFF.

The table lists this clonotype with many counts. This chain links TRBV20-1 with TRBJ2-7; no definite D call. The germline V and J ends were trimmed by 3 bases and 1 base, with 7 bases remaining between them. This CDR3 is built from 12 residues. Germline V gives CDR1 DFQATT, CDR2 SNEGSKA (reference sequence). CDR3 residues: CSAREISYEQYF. As DNA, the CDR3 is TGCAGTGCTAGGGAGATTTCCTACGAGCAGTACTTC.

The chain's CDR3 is CASSVLGFSEQYF. The CDR3, as DNA: TGTGCCAGCAGTGTATTGGGGTTCAGTGAGCAGTACTTC. The V and J genes are TRBV27 and TRBJ2-5; unclear D gene. The CDR3 runs 13 residues. V was pared by 5 bases and J by 11 bases, with 18 bases between. CDR1 MNHEY and CDR2 SMNVEV come from the germline V gene (reference sequence).

Worth noting for this clonotype: This may be a read error: a much more frequent sequence differs by one nucleotide. The V gene is TRBV12-3 or TRBV12-4, the J gene TRBJ2-4; possibly TRBD2 for D (6 bases). The CDR3 length is 15 residues. Trimming shortened V by 11 bases and J by 3 bases, and 20 bases separated the two germline ends. CDR3 sequence reads: CACSSLGGIKNIQYF. In DNA, the CDR3 is TGTGCCTGCTCATCCCTGGGGGGAATCAAAAACATTCAGTACTTC.

This clonotype was counted between two and nine times. The chain couples TRBV7-9 to TRBJ1-1, with D maybe TRBD1 (6 bases). V was cut by 5 bases and J by 4 bases, with 20 bases left in between. Germline CDR1 reads SEHNR; CDR2 reads FQNEAQ (reference sequence). The CDR3 totals 16 residues. The CDR3 coding sequence is TGTGCCAGCAGCCTAGGGGGTCGGGGGGAGGGCACTGAAGCTTTCTTT. Translating it yields CASSLGGRGEGTEAFF. Variable domain in full (rest from reference TRBV7-9 and TRBJ1-1): DTGVSQNPRHKITKRGQNVTFRCDPISEHNRLYWYRQTLGQGPEFLTYFQNEAQLEKSRLLSDRFSAERPKGSFSTLEIQRTEQGDSAMYLCASSLGGRGEGTEAFFGQGTRLTVV.

The chain couples TRBV6-1 to TRBJ2-5; D assignment may be TRBD1 or TRBD2 (7 bases each). The CDR3 loop spans 13 amino acids. Germline V gives CDR1 MNHNS, CDR2 SASEGT. V was pared by 6 bases and J by 10 bases, with 18 bases between. The CDR3 bases are TGTGCCAGCAGCCAGGGACAGTGGGGGGGCCAGTACTTC. As protein: CASSQGQWGGQYF.